A selection of T cell receptor beta chains follows, all from one sample in a study of technical replicates of blood from a few donors. Using immunoSEQ multiplex PCR, the repertoire was profiled, and TCRdb retains in-frame clones only, with some absent. This table holds some 60,000 clones, about 94% found once. Sequenced sample: PBMCs. The receptors shown here come from a human donor in good health. Some clones in this sample may be carry-over from other donors' samples. Both conserved end residues are part of each CDR3. The D gene is left open where the match is weak. Part of the rows lack a size; the others show once, few, many or a class for expanded clones.

V	J	size	D	length	DNA	CDR3
TRBV14	TRBJ2-1	once	TRBD2	16	TGTGCCAGCAGCCTCATAACTAGCGGGAGACCCAATGAGCAGTTCTTC	CASSLITSGRPNEQFF
TRBV18	TRBJ1-2	-	-	13	TGTGCCAGCTCACCTACAGGGCAGGGAGGCTACACCTTC	CASSPTGQGGYTF
TRBV7-2	TRBJ2-1	-	-	15	TGTGCCAGCAGCGTAACCGGGACATATACGGTTGAGCAGTTCTTC	CASSVTGTYTVEQFF
TRBV30	TRBJ2-7	-	TRBD2	13	TGTGCCTGGAATAGGGGAGGGACTCACGAGCAGTACTTC	CAWNRGGTHEQYF
TRBV2	TRBJ2-5	-	-	14	TGTGCCAGCAGTGAAAACAGGGGGGGAGAGACCCAGTACTTC	CASSENRGGETQYF
TRBV4-3	TRBJ1-2	-	TRBD1	17	TGCGCCAGCAGCCAAGATCCACTCAGGACAGGGGACTATGGCTACACCTTC	CASSQDPLRTGDYGYTF
TRBV10-3	TRBJ2-7	-	TRBD2	15	TGTGCCATCAGTGTAATGGGGACTAGCGGGAGCGAGCAGTACTTC	CAISVMGTSGSEQYF
TRBV4-3	TRBJ2-1	-	-	17	TGCGCCAGCAGCCAAGTCCATAGCGGAGTGGGCTGGAATGAGCAGTTCTTC	CASSQVHSGVGWNEQFF
TRBV4-3	TRBJ2-1	-	TRBD2	16	TGCGCCAGCAGCCAAGAATCGGGAGGGCCTTCCAATGAGCAGTTCTTC	CASSQESGGPSNEQFF
TRBV25-1	TRBJ2-5	-	-	13	TGTGCCAGCGACGGAGGGTACCAAGAGACCCAGTACTTC	CASDGGYQETQYF
TRBV18	TRBJ1-2	-	TRBD1	15	TGTGCCAGCTCTCCAAAGGACAGGGGATCGGGGGGCTACACCTTC	CASSPKDRGSGGYTF
TRBV7-2	TRBJ2-7	-	-	13	TGTGCCAGCAGCAAAGACTTCACCTACGAGCAGTACTTC	CASSKDFTYEQYF
TRBV9	TRBJ2-2	-	-	19	TGTGCCAGCAGCGTACGCGCTAGCGAGAGTAGGGGGAACACCGGGGAGCTGTTTTTT	CASSVRASESRGNTGELFF
TRBV6-6	TRBJ1-5	-	-	16	TGTGCCAGCACCCCACGGGGTGGAAATAGCAATCAGCCCCAGCATTTT	CASTPRGGNSNQPQHF
TRBV9	TRBJ2-6	-	-	16	TGTGCCAGCAGCGTAGGAGCCCCCTCTGGGGCCAACGTCCTGACTTTC	CASSVGAPSGANVLTF
TRBV18	TRBJ2-3	once	TRBD2	14	TGTGCCAGCTCACCCGGGACTAGCGGAGATACGCAGTATTTT	CASSPGTSGDTQYF
TRBV9	TRBJ1-1	-	-	15	TGTGCCAGCAGCGTAGGATCTCCCGGTAACACTGAAGCTTTCTTT	CASSVGSPGNTEAFF
TRBV11-2	TRBJ1-2	-	-	12	TGTGCCAGCAGCTTTAGGGGGGGGACCTTTAAATTC	CASSFRGGTFKF
TRBV4-2	TRBJ2-7	-	TRBD1	14	TGTGCCAGCAGCTCCTCAGGGGGCTCCTACGAGCAGTACTTC	CASSSSGGSYEQYF
TRBV4-3	TRBJ2-2	-	-	14	TGCGCCAGCAGCCAAGATTGGACAGCCGGGGAGCTGTTTTTT	CASSQDWTAGELFF